This T cell receptor (beta chain) originates from a study of shared clonotypes between healthy human individuals (dated by TCRdb to between 2020 and 2021). General notes on the study: A couple of women and a few men aged 18 to 49 years were included in the cohort. For each donor, three plates each were used for CD4 naive and CD4 memory, two plates were used for CD8 naive, and one plate was used for CD8 memory. To estimate repertoire size and how much clonotypes are shared between individuals, the study performed deep sequencing of blood TCR repertoires from a few healthy adults. To increase sequencing depth and limit assay-specific biases, TCR repertoire library preparation and sequencing were carried out by different laboratories using diverse techniques. Between about 0.85 and 8.9 billion PBMCs per donor were obtained by leukapheresis.

As to this clone: Its specific antigen is unknown. Base qualities are not recorded, but no much larger clone differs from it by a single base.

Using the deep immunoSEQ assay, multiplex PCR amplified TCR CDR3 regions from genomic DNA. For each cell subset, the extracted genomic DNA was distributed evenly across all wells of several immunoSEQ 96-well plates, and each plate served as one replicate. For sorted subsets, 150 to 250 ng of genomic DNA, equivalent to some 33,000 T cell genomes, went into each replicate PCR. Purified libraries were measured with a Qubit 3.0 fluorometer, size-checked on a Bioanalyzer 2100, and measured again with the KAPA Library Quantification kit. Each immunoSEQ 96-well plate was sequenced on its own single-read 150-cycle Illumina NextSeq 550 flow cell. From the authors' description of their analysis: Because the immunoSEQ output included only junctional sequences and no quality scores, the filtering could not be the same as the filtering used for full-length reads. To assign V/J genes and CDR3, sequences were annotated using PyIR, a Python wrapper for IgBLAST v1.9, with IMGT germline references. Any read was removed if the V/J assignment was weak (E-value above 1e-6), the CDR3 was missing, or the read contained stop codons, out-of-frame junctions, or ambiguous translated residues. V3J clonotypes were defined as sequences sharing an identical inferred V gene, J gene, and CDR3 amino acid sequence. Percentage overlap between repertoires was computed as shared unique clonotypes divided by the size of the smaller repertoire. Three approaches were used to assess repertoire richness: RTK rarefaction, the Chao1 estimator, and Recon v2.1 estimates of unobserved clonotypes. Generation probabilities were computed with OLGA for all TCRbeta clonotypes obtained by the gDNA method from a handful of donors. Drawn from immuneACCESS, this table holds only the in-frame rearrangements with V and J called that TCRdb kept. Clones are partly lost; checked studies trace under half to an unresolved V gene and leave the rest unexplained. The D gene and trimming were derived from the DNA, and the V and J assignments and clone size from that table. The table for this sample lists under 650,000 clones; 95% to 97% of them were counted only once. The ten largest clonotypes hold 0.06% of the sample.

Donors were healthy HIV-negative adults with no recently reported acute infections or vaccinations. Only Caucasian adults living in Nashville, Tennessee, USA were represented among the donors. CD4+ T cells were enriched by magnetic negative selection, after which naive cells were positively selected on CD45RA and the negative fraction was taken as the memory subset. Blood was collected by leukapheresis, and PBMCs were isolated by Ficoll-Histopaque density gradient centrifugation and then cryopreserved in liquid nitrogen vapor phase. Purity and quantity of every magnetically sorted T cell population were checked by analytical flow cytometry. Each sorted fraction had its genomic DNA isolated and then quantified by UV absorbance on a Nanodrop 2000c. Results and caveats for the whole study, not just this receptor: About 4.5% of naive CD4, 3.5% of naive CD8, 2% to 2.5% of memory CD4, and 0.35% to 0.5% of memory CD8 clonotypes were shared across several donors. Pairwise subsampling led to the expectation that sequencing depth would affect the degree of clonotype sharing among donors. Rarefaction of sorted-subset datasets indicated incomplete sequencing despite the large sequencing depth. Sampling was restricted to blood, and TCR repertoires in tissue are likely to differ from TCR repertoires in blood. Compared with non-shared clonotypes, clonotypes shared by all four sorted-subset donors had higher generation probabilities. Because the study included a small number of donors, the genetic and exposure-history diversity represented was limited. Naive subsets generally had larger estimated clonotype richness than memory subsets.

The germline V and J ends show losses of 7 bases and 5 bases respectively, and no gene match explains 10 bases of the junction. CDR1 and CDR2, per the germline V gene (reference sequence), are MNHEY and SMNVEV. The CDR3 contains 16 residues, cysteine and phenylalanine counted. The sequence is cut down to CDR3 DNA, 48 bases in frame from base 1. Recombination linked TRBV27 to TRBJ2-1; 11 bases in the middle match TRBD2. The specimen sequenced was naive CD4+ T cells sorted from blood. The meaning of the sample's cell subset or site label: CD45RA+ positively selected. The receptor comes from a woman in her 30s in good health. DNA sequence: TGTGCCAGCAACCACCGCCCGGGACTAGCGGACAATGAGCAGTTCTTC. It specifies CASNHRPGLADNEQFF.